These 28 T cell receptor beta chains were all obtained from the same sample, sequenced in a study of immune evolution from preneoplasia to lung adenocarcinoma. TCRdb keeps only in-frame clones here, not all; method: immunoSEQ multiplex PCR. The table has 12,000 to 15,000 clones, over 65% seen once. The source material was FFPE minimally invasive lung adenocarcinoma tissue. The receptors were gathered from a person aged 60 to 80 with lung adenocarcinoma.

The J gene is TRBJ2-7, the V gene TRBV28, with D possibly being TRBD2 (5 bases). Trimming took off 5 bases at V and 6 bases at J, with 20 bases between the two ends. Germline lookup yields CDR1 MDHEN and CDR2 SYDVKM. This CDR3 region has 15 residues. As DNA, the CDR3 is TGTGCCAGCAGTCCCTCCCCGCCCCTTGAGGGCGAGCAGTACTTC. Translating it yields CASSPSPPLEGEQYF.

The CDR3, as DNA: TGCAGCGTCCGACTAGCGGGGAGGGGGGAGCTGTTTTTT. This encodes CSVRLAGRGELFF. V is TRBV29-1 and J is TRBJ2-2, with TRBD2 matching over 11 bases. Per germline, CDR1 SQVTM and CDR2 ANQGSEA. The CDR3 sequence is 13 residues long. Losses at the gene ends were 6 bases for V and 8 bases for J; bases not matched to a gene: 5.

V gene TRBV10-1 combines with J gene TRBJ2-5, with D possibly being TRBD1 or TRBD2 (5 bases each). Looked up from germline, CDR1 is WNHNN and CDR2 is SYGVQD (reference sequence). The CDR3 spans 14 residues. The ends were cut back, 6 bases at V and 4 bases at J, with 15 bases in the middle. CDR3 amino acids: CASSEGRPLETQYF. CDR3 DNA sequence: TGCGCCAGCAGCGAGGGGCGGCCGTTAGAGACCCAGTACTTC.

V and J are TRBV27 and TRBJ2-6; D might be TRBD1 (6 bases). Germline CDR1 reads MNHEY; CDR2 reads SMNVEV (reference sequence). This CDR3 comprises 15 residues. The V end lost 7 bases, the J end lost 0 bases, and 10 bases lay between the germline ends. Written as DNA, the CDR3 is TGTGCCAGCACCGCGGACAGCTCTGGGGCCAACGTCCTGACTTTC. This translates into CASTADSSGANVLTF.

The V call is TRBV6-6, the J call TRBJ1-1; 8 positions agree with TRBD1. Germline trimming cut 6 bases from V and 7 bases from J; bases unmatched to any gene: 10. This CDR3 comprises 14 residues. CDR1 and CDR2 (germline): MNHNY, SVGAGI (reference sequence). The CDR3 DNA sequence: TGTGCCAGCAGGGGGACACAGGGGGGTGATGAAGCTTTCTTT. It specifies CASRGTQGGDEAFF.

The V gene is TRBV18, the J gene TRBJ1-2, with 9 bases aligning to TRBD1. The J segment lost 6 bases and the V segment lost 3 bases, leaving 5 bases of the junction unmatched. Germline loops: CDR1 KGHSH, CDR2 LQKENI. The CDR3 is made up of 14 amino acids. CDR3 in amino acids: CASSPGTGRHGYTF. The CDR3 bases are TGTGCCAGCTCACCCGGGACAGGGCGCCATGGCTACACCTTC.

V and J are TRBV7-2 and TRBJ1-2; D gene ambiguous. Germline V gives CDR1 SGHTA, CDR2 FQGNSA. V lost 0 bases, J lost 2 bases, and 7 bases lay in between. The CDR3 covers 14 residues. The CDR3 DNA is TGTGCCAGCAGCTTAGCAGGGCTCAACTATGGCTACACCTTC. This codes for CASSLAGLNYGYTF.

This clone was seen once. The chain combines TRBV2 with TRBJ2-5; 13 positions match TRBD2. The trim removed 6 bases at V and 2 bases at J, leaving 3 bases unmatched. Germline values: CDR1 SNHLY, CDR2 FYNNEI. CDR3 size: 15 residues. The CDR3 sequence is CASSRTSGGQETQYF. The CDR3 nucleotides are TGTGCCAGCAGCCGGACTAGCGGGGGACAAGAGACCCAGTACTTC.

This clone was recorded a few times. The chain combines TRBV5-1 with TRBJ2-2, with D possibly TRBD1 on 6 matching bases. Germline CDR1 reads SGHRS; CDR2 reads YFSETQ. The V end lost 3 bases, the J end lost 4 bases, and 19 bases lay between the germline ends. CDR3 length: 17 residues. This chain's CDR3 is CASSWGLGGVGTGELFF. CDR3 nucleotide sequence: TGCGCCAGCAGCTGGGGCCTAGGGGGTGTTGGCACCGGGGAGCTGTTTTTT.

This clone was seen more than once but under ten times. V is TRBV4-2 and J is TRBJ2-7, with D unclear. Trimming pared 0 bases from V and 6 bases from J, leaving 6 bases between. This CDR3 is built from 12 residues. Germline CDR1 and CDR2: LGHNA and YNFKEQ. In DNA form, the CDR3 reads TGTGCCAGCAGCCAAGAAAGATCCGAGCAGTACTTC. Protein: CASSQERSEQYF.

The gene calls are TRBV10-2 and TRBJ2-3; 9 bases agree with TRBD1. With 2 bases clipped from V and 1 base from J, the junction kept 13 bases outside the gene matches. The CDR3 spans 19 residues. Germline V gene lookup returns CDR1 WSHSY and CDR2 SAAADI. In DNA form, the CDR3 reads TGCGCCAGCAGTGAGATGCCGTTTCGACAGGGGGTGGGCACAGATACGCAGTATTTT. Amino acid sequence: CASSEMPFRQGVGTDTQYF.

The chain uses TRBV9 and TRBJ2-7; the D is unclear. The germline gives CDR1 SGDLS, CDR2 YYNGEE. CDR3 length: 15 amino acids. V shed 3 bases and J shed 0 bases, with 13 bases lying between them. The CDR3 is CASSAGNLASYEQYF. The CDR3 nucleotides read TGTGCCAGCAGCGCCGGAAACTTGGCCTCCTACGAGCAGTACTTC.

The chain recombines TRBV28 with TRBJ2-7; TRBD1 is a possible D gene (6 bases). The CDR3 covers 13 residues. Germline V lookup: CDR1 MDHEN, CDR2 SYDVKM. V dropped 2 bases and J dropped 4 bases, with 9 bases sitting between them. The CDR3 sequence: CASSLGQLYEQYF. The DNA of the CDR3 is TGTGCCAGCAGTTTAGGACAGCTATACGAGCAGTACTTC.

The V and J genes are TRBV18 and TRBJ2-3; 8 nucleotides align to TRBD2. The CDR3 covers 16 residues. V was clipped by 8 bases and J by 5 bases; unmatched bases: 15. Germline CDR1 and CDR2: KGHSH and LQKENI. CDR3 DNA sequence: TGTGCCAGCCGTCGGGGAGTAGCGGGGAGCGGAGATACGCAGTATTTT. Its protein product is CASRRGVAGSGDTQYF.

This clone was observed a single time. Relative to the germline gene, one junction end is altered; a read error may explain this. Different DNA sequences within this sample yield the same CDR3. The chain couples TRBV11-2 to TRBJ2-7; a weak D match, TRBD1 (5 bases). The CDR3 is 17 residues long. The germline CDR1 and CDR2 sequences are SGHAT and FQNNGV. CDR3 residues: CASSLIKGQRSSYEQYF. For the CDR3, the DNA is TGCGCCAGCAGCCTAATAAAAGGACAAAGATCCTCCTACGAGCAGTACTTC. The entire variable domain, with the rest obtained from reference TRBV11-2 and TRBJ2-7, is as follows: EAGVAQSPRYKIIEKRQSVAFWCNPISGHATLYWYQQILGQGPKLLIQFQNNGVVDDSQLPKDRFSAERLKGVDSTLKIQPAKLEDSAVYLCASSLIKGQRSSYEQYFGPGTRLTVT.

J is TRBJ2-1 and V is TRBV28; the D call may be TRBD1 or TRBD2 (5 bases each). The CDR3 runs 15 residues. Trimming shortened V by 3 bases and J by 2 bases, and 11 bases separated the two germline ends. CDR1 is MDHEN and CDR2 is SYDVKM in the germline V gene. The CDR3 loop reads CASSFGGPTYNEQFF. In nucleotides, the CDR3 is TGTGCCAGCAGTTTTGGGGGACCGACCTACAATGAGCAGTTCTTC.

The rearrangement joins TRBV18 to TRBJ1-2, with unresolved D. V gave up 2 bases and J gave up 3 bases, with 10 bases separating them. The length of the CDR3 is 14 residues. Germline V gene sequence: CDR1 KGHSH, CDR2 LQKENI. The CDR3 sequence is CASSPGDLHYGYTF. The CDR3 coding sequence is TGTGCCAGCTCACCAGGAGACTTGCACTATGGCTACACCTTC.

The rearrangement joins TRBV7-8 to TRBJ2-2, with D perhaps TRBD2 (5 bases). This CDR3 is built from 13 residues. The ends were cut back, 5 bases at V and 6 bases at J, with 10 bases in the middle. Germline values: CDR1 SGHVS, CDR2 FQNEAQ. CDR3: CASSQDYAGELFF. DNA of the CDR3: TGTGCCAGCAGCCAAGACTATGCCGGGGAGCTGTTTTTT. Full variable domain (remainder filled in from reference TRBV7-8 and TRBJ2-2): GAGVSQSPRYKVAKRGQDVALRCDPISGHVSLFWYQQALGQGPEFLTYFQNEAQLDKSGLPSDRFFAERPEGSVSTLKIQRTQQEDSAVYLCASSQDYAGELFFGEGSRLTVL.

Comment on this clone: At the DNA level, this CDR3 is encoded by other sequences in the same sample as well. The V call is TRBV12-5, the J call TRBJ1-1; a weak D match, TRBD1 (6 bases). The CDR3 contains 15 residues. CDR1 is LGHNT and CDR2 is FRNRAP in the germline V gene. V lost 6 bases, J lost 1 base, and 15 bases lay in between. CDR3 region: CASGRTVGANTEAFF. Here the CDR3 DNA reads TGTGCTAGTGGACGGACAGTGGGGGCGAACACTGAAGCTTTCTTT.

This clone was counted only a few times. The chain joins TRBV6-1 to TRBJ2-7; D unclear. From germline, CDR1 is MNHNS and CDR2 SASEGT. The CDR3 contains 13 residues. V was trimmed by 0 bases and J by 6 bases, leaving 9 bases between them. CDR3 region: CASSEAVKVEQYF. The CDR3 DNA is TGTGCCAGCAGTGAAGCGGTAAAAGTCGAGCAGTACTTC.

This chain's CDR3 is CASSSSGTASYEQYF. DNA for the CDR3: TGTGCCAGCAGCTCGTCCGGGACAGCCTCCTACGAGCAGTACTTC. The chain uses TRBV5-6 and TRBJ2-7; 7 positions match TRBD1. The CDR3 has 15 amino acids. Per the germline V gene, CDR1 is SGHDT and CDR2 is YYEEEE. The J segment lost 0 bases and the V segment lost 3 bases, leaving 6 bases of the junction unmatched. Together with reference TRBV5-6 and TRBJ2-7, the CDR3 gives the full variable domain: DAGVTQSPTHLIKTRGQQVTLRCSPKSGHDTVSWYQQALGQGPQFIFQYYEEEERQRGNFPDRFSGHQFPNYSSELNVNALLLGDSALYLCASSSSGTASYEQYFGPGTRLTVT.

This clone showed up just a few times. The DNA of the CDR3 is TGTGCCAGCAGGACAAAGACCGCGCAGTACTTC. Its protein is CASRTKTAQYF. The chain uses TRBV25-1 and TRBJ2-7; D unclear. The V end lost 6 bases, the J end lost 9 bases, and 12 bases lay between the germline ends. The germline gives CDR1 MGHDK, CDR2 SYGVNS. This CDR3 is 11 amino acids long.

This chain connects TRBV7-3 to TRBJ2-3, with 7 positions matching TRBD2. Germline loops: CDR1 SGHTA, CDR2 FQGTGA. The CDR3 is 12 amino acids. Losses at the gene ends were 5 bases for V and 14 bases for J; bases not matched to a gene: 10. The CDR3 reads CASSARSGVLYF. The DNA of the CDR3 is TGTGCCAGCAGCGCCAGAAGCGGGGTTCTGTATTTT.

V usage is TRBV25-1 and J usage is TRBJ2-1, with D possibly being TRBD1 or TRBD2 (5 bases each). The CDR3 spans 14 residues. V was clipped by 4 bases and J by 4 bases, with 11 bases between them. The germline CDR1 and CDR2 sequences are MGHDK and SYGVNS. CDR3 residues: CASSGGPIYNEQFF. The CDR3 DNA follows: TGTGCCAGCAGTGGGGGACCAATATACAATGAGCAGTTCTTC.

The gene calls are TRBV6-4 and TRBJ2-1; 7 bases are a match to TRBD2. There are 13 residues in the CDR3. CDR1 and CDR2 from the germline V gene are MRHNA and SNTAGT. V gave up 5 bases and J gave up 4 bases; unmatched junction bases: 2. As DNA, the CDR3 is TGTGCCAGCAGTAGCGGGGATTACAATGAGCAGTTCTTC. Translated, it gives CASSSGDYNEQFF.

The chain couples TRBV28 to TRBJ2-2; 14 nucleotides agree with TRBD2. CDR1 is MDHEN, CDR2 SYDVKM, per germline. The CDR3 runs 18 residues. Germline trimming cut 3 bases from V and 3 bases from J; bases unmatched to any gene: 6. Written as DNA, the CDR3 is TGTGCCAGCAGTTTCGGGACTAGCGGGAGACTTGACACCGGGGAGCTGTTTTTT. Its protein product is CASSFGTSGRLDTGELFF.

The J gene is TRBJ1-3, the V gene TRBV6-1, with D hard to call. The CDR3 length is 15 residues. V dropped 5 bases and J dropped 0 bases, with 11 bases sitting between them. Germline loops: CDR1 MNHNS, CDR2 SASEGT. The CDR3 protein is CASSPRRSSGNTIYF. CDR3 DNA sequence: TGTGCCAGCAGTCCCAGGAGGAGCTCTGGAAACACCATATATTTT.

The chain carries TRBV7-2 and TRBJ2-3; D call uncertain. V was pared by 2 bases and J by 2 bases, with 5 bases between. CDR1 is SGHTA and CDR2 is FQGNSA in the germline V gene. CDR3 size: 13 residues. The chain's CDR3 is CASSLIPTDTQYF. For the CDR3, the DNA is TGTGCCAGCAGCTTAATACCCACAGATACGCAGTATTTT.